A few counts support the clone carrying this T cell receptor (beta chain). Sample time point: blood 2 weeks post-SBRT. Noted treatment: 15 Gy SBRT to primary tumor, nephrectomy 4 weeks later. Libraries were prepared by immunoSEQ multiplex PCR; TCRdb keeps only in-frame clonotypes and omits some of them. The data contain some 150,000 clones, approximately 90% of them singletons. Unmatched junction bases numbered 12, after V lost 6 bases and J lost 5 bases. CDR1 and CDR2 (germline): LNHDA, SQIVND (reference sequence). This CDR3 region has 16 residues. The data originate from a study of radiation and T cells in renal cell carcinoma.

The sequences come from blood, collected from a patient whose treatment included radiotherapy and nephrectomy. The chain combines TRBV19 with TRBJ1-4; 7 nucleotides agree with TRBD1. This clonotype was obtained from a woman aged 45-59 years with renal cell carcinoma. The CDR3 DNA reads as TGTGCCAGTAGGGACAGGTCGAGCGGGAACAATGAAAAACTGTTTTTT. It encodes CASRDRSSGNNEKLFF.